A single sample is the source of the 22 T cell receptor beta chains below, sequenced in a study of CD8+ T cells in alopecia areata. As for treatment: oral pan-JAK inhibitor, 5-10 mg twice daily. It was cDNA, reverse transcribed from extracted RNA, that served as the sequencing template. The assay was immunoSEQ multiplex PCR, and TCRdb's table has in-frame clones only and misses some. This sample has about 210,000 clones, with under 70% found just once. The input for sequencing was CD4+ T cells sorted from blood, taken between weeks 44 and 45, from a patient treated with tofacitinib. The receptors were gathered from a human donor with alopecia areata.

The chain links TRBV11-3 to TRBJ2-1, with no clear D. V was cut by 1 base and J by 1 base, with 11 bases left in between. The CDR3 runs to 16 residues. Germline lookup yields CDR1 SGHNT and CDR2 YENEEA. The CDR3 region is CASSLVSFGSYNEQFF. CDR3 in DNA: TGTGCCAGCAGCTTAGTTTCCTTCGGGTCCTACAATGAGCAGTTCTTC. Full variable domain (remainder filled in from reference TRBV11-3 and TRBJ2-1): EAGVVQSPRYKIIEKKQPVAFWCNPISGHNTLYWYLQNLGQGPELLIRYENEEAVDDSQLPKDRFSAERLKGVDSTLKIQPAELGDSAVYLCASSLVSFGSYNEQFFGPGTRLTVL.

This clone was counted a single time. The chain recombines TRBV9 with TRBJ2-5; D unclear. Germline V gene lookup returns CDR1 SGDLS and CDR2 YYNGEE. Trimming stripped 7 bases from V and 1 base from J, with 8 bases between. The CDR3 is 12 residues long. The CDR3 is CASGEPQETQYF. Written as DNA, the CDR3 is TGTGCCAGCGGTGAGCCCCAAGAGACCCAGTACTTC.

This chain joins TRBV5-5 and TRBJ2-5, with TRBD2 identical over 9 bases. CDR1 and CDR2 (germline): SGHKS, YYEKEE (reference sequence). CDR3 size: 14 residues. Trimming took 4 bases from V and 6 from J; bases not matched to a gene: 7. The CDR3 region is CASSAGLASQTQYF. The CDR3 DNA follows: TGTGCCAGCAGCGCCGGACTAGCGTCGCAGACCCAGTACTTC.

Comments on this clone: In the same sample, other DNA sequences code for this CDR3. The J gene is TRBJ2-5, the V gene TRBV19; D not resolved. The ends were cut back, 1 base at V and 0 bases at J, with 3 bases in the middle. CDR3 length: 13 residues. The V gene's germline CDR1 is LNHDA and CDR2 SQIVND (reference sequence). This chain's CDR3 is CASSIGNQETQYF. The CDR3 region has the DNA TGTGCCAGTAGTATAGGAAACCAAGAGACCCAGTACTTC.

By its share, this clone is medium-sized. The gene calls are TRBV6-6 and TRBJ2-1, with 8 bases fitting TRBD2. V lost 7 bases, J lost 8 bases, and 10 bases stayed unmatched. Germline-derived CDR1 and CDR2 are MNHNY and SVGAGI (reference sequence). The CDR3 is 14 amino acids. The CDR3 DNA reads TGTGCCAGCACCCGGGGTAGCGGGGTGGATGAGCAGTTCTTC. This sequence encodes CASTRGSGVDEQFF.

V is TRBV6-5 and J is TRBJ2-5, with D perhaps TRBD1 (5 bases). The CDR3 has 12 residues. The V gene lost 7 bases and the J gene lost 1 base, with 7 bases spanning the gap. CDR1 is MNHEY and CDR2 is SVGAGI in the germline V gene. The CDR3 sequence is CASKGIQETQYF. The CDR3 nucleotides are TGTGCCAGCAAGGGGATCCAAGAGACCCAGTACTTC.

The chain recombines TRBV5-6 with TRBJ2-3; D gene unclear. This CDR3 spans 14 amino acids. Trimming pared 3 bases from V and 13 bases from J, leaving 21 bases between. In germline, CDR1 is SGHDT, CDR2 YYEEEE. The CDR3 is CASSSRALTVREYF. The CDR3 nucleotides are TGTGCCAGCAGCTCCCGGGCCCTAACAGTTCGGGAGTATTTT.

This sequence joins TRBV2 and TRBJ2-2, with D possibly TRBD2 on 6 matching bases. Looked up from germline, CDR1 is SNHLY and CDR2 is FYNNEI. CDR3 length: 15 amino acids. The V gene lost 8 bases and the J gene lost 1 base, with 14 bases spanning the gap. The CDR3 sequence: CASLRRGGNTGELFF. The DNA of the CDR3 is TGTGCCAGCCTTAGGCGGGGCGGGAACACCGGGGAGCTGTTTTTT.

Concerning this clone: This specimen includes other DNA sequences encoding the same CDR3. V and J are TRBV11-2 and TRBJ2-5; tentatively, D is TRBD2 (5 bases). Germline lookup yields CDR1 SGHAT and CDR2 FQNNGV. Trimming removed 1 base from V and 5 bases from J, with 8 bases in between. The CDR3 spans 13 residues. CDR3 loop: CASSLGGSETQYF. The CDR3 DNA reads as TGTGCCAGCAGCTTAGGAGGGAGCGAGACCCAGTACTTC.

The gene calls are TRBV4-1 and TRBJ2-2, with no clear D. Trimming cost V 5 bases and J 4 bases, with 2 bases left between them. Germline CDR1 MGHRA, CDR2 YSYEKL. The CDR3 is made up of 11 amino acids. The CDR3 region has the DNA TGCGCCAGCAGCACCACCGGGGAGCTGTTTTTT. This encodes CASSTTGELFF.

The J gene is TRBJ1-1, the V gene TRBV30, with 10 positions matching TRBD1. CDR1 is GTSNPN, CDR2 SVGIG, per germline (reference sequence). CDR3 length equals 16 residues. V lost 0 bases and J lost 6; bases outside the gene matches: 10. The CDR3 coding sequence is TGTGCCTGGAGTGTAAGGTTGACAGGGGGCGATCCTGAAGCTTTCTTT. Its protein product is CAWSVRLTGGDPEAFF.

In this sample, this clone turned up a few times. This chain's CDR3 is CASGRGTENTGELFF. CDR3 DNA sequence: TGTGCCAGCGGGCGGGGGACGGAGAACACCGGGGAGCTGTTTTTT. The chain carries TRBV6-5 and TRBJ2-2, with 7 bases lining up with TRBD2. The CDR3 contains 15 residues. CDR1 MNHEY and CDR2 SVGAGI come from the germline V gene. The trim removed 8 bases at V and 1 base at J, leaving 7 bases unmatched.

The chain carries TRBV5-6 and TRBJ2-3; 7 bases fit TRBD1. The CDR3 length is 13 residues. V trimming: 1 base; J trimming: 7 bases; junction bases outside the gene matches: 3. Germline V gene sequence: CDR1 SGHDT, CDR2 YYEEEE. The CDR3 region is CASSLKGANTQYF. CDR3 in DNA: TGTGCCAGCAGCTTGAAGGGGGCGAATACGCAGTATTTT.

This clone appeared a single time. The rearrangement links TRBV7-2 to TRBJ2-3, with 11 bases identical to TRBD2. Losses at the gene ends were 5 bases for V and 5 bases for J; bases not matched to a gene: 15. Germline V gives CDR1 SGHTA, CDR2 FQGNSA. This CDR3 region has 18 residues. For the CDR3, the DNA is TGTGCCAGCAGCCCTCGGAGCGTAGCGGGGGGGCCAGGAGATACGCAGTATTTT. The encoded protein is CASSPRSVAGGPGDTQYF.

J is TRBJ1-5 and V is TRBV4-3; a possible D gene is TRBD1 (5 bases). The CDR3 has 15 amino acids. Trimming took 0 bases from V and 6 from J, leaving 12 bases between them. CDR1 and CDR2 from the germline V gene are LGHNA and YSLEER. CDR3: CASSQDGDGLQPQHF. As DNA, the CDR3 is TGCGCCAGCAGCCAAGATGGGGACGGGCTTCAGCCCCAGCATTTT.

The chain carries TRBV30 and TRBJ1-2; D is possibly TRBD1 (6 bases). CDR1 is GTSNPN and CDR2 is SVGIG in the germline V gene (reference sequence). The V end lost 2 bases, the J end lost 0 bases, and 13 bases lay between the germline ends. The length of the CDR3 is 15 residues. The CDR3 reads CAWSPTGISNYGYTF. The CDR3, as DNA: TGTGCCTGGAGTCCAACAGGGATTTCTAACTATGGCTACACCTTC.

This clone was seen only a few times. The J gene is TRBJ2-1, the V gene TRBV18, with a possible D match to TRBD2 (5 bases). Per the germline V gene, CDR1 is KGHSH and CDR2 is LQKENI. The CDR3 has 17 residues. Trimming shortened V by 3 bases and J by 0 bases, and 15 bases separated the two germline ends. CDR3 sequence: CASSPNISAGSYNEQFF. In nucleotides, the CDR3 is TGTGCCAGCTCACCGAACATCTCGGCGGGCTCCTACAATGAGCAGTTCTTC. Using reference TRBV18 and TRBJ2-1 for the parts outside the CDR3, the full variable domain is NAGVMQNPRHLVRRRGQEARLRCSPMKGHSHVYWYRQLPEEGLKFMVYLQKENIIDESGMPKERFSAEFPKEGPSILRIQQVVRGDSAAYFCASSPNISAGSYNEQFFGPGTRLTVL.

This clone was found a few times. This chain joins TRBV7-2 and TRBJ1-2; D gene ambiguous. V was cut by 4 bases and J by 0 bases, with 12 bases left in between. The CDR3 is 15 amino acids. Germline V gives CDR1 SGHTA, CDR2 FQGNSA. The CDR3 reads CASSYDQGTNYGYTF. Here the CDR3 DNA reads TGTGCCAGCAGCTATGACCAAGGAACTAACTATGGCTACACCTTC.

This clone is a singleton in its sample. The chain is built from TRBV2 and TRBJ2-6; D is unclear. CDR1 SNHLY and CDR2 FYNNEI come from the germline V gene. The CDR3 has 14 amino acids. With 6 bases removed from V and 0 bases from J, the gap between germline ends came to 6 bases. The CDR3 DNA follows: TGTGCCAGCAGCCAGGACTCTGGGGCCAACGTCCTGACTTTC. Amino acid sequence: CASSQDSGANVLTF.

The V gene is TRBV14, the J gene TRBJ1-2; unclear D gene. V was clipped by 1 base and J by 7 bases, with 7 bases between them. CDR3 length equals 12 residues. Per germline, CDR1 SGHDN and CDR2 FVKESK. The CDR3 DNA reads as TGTGCCAGCAGCCAAGTAGTCAGTGGCTACACCTTC. Encoded protein: CASSQVVSGYTF.

The chain couples TRBV9 to TRBJ1-2, with 8 positions matching TRBD1. Germline V gives CDR1 SGDLS, CDR2 YYNGEE. There are 13 residues in the CDR3. Trimming removed 6 bases from V and 8 bases from J; junction bases left unmatched: 9. Written as DNA, the CDR3 is TGTGCCAGCACCAAAGACAGGGGTCACGGCTACACCTTC. Translation gives CASTKDRGHGYTF.

This clone was counted only a few times. The V and J genes are TRBV23-1 and TRBJ2-5; a weak D match, TRBD1 (7 bases). TRBV23-1 is an open reading frame whose function is uncertain. This CDR3 is built from 16 residues. With 6 bases removed from V and 3 bases from J, the gap between germline ends came to 20 bases. CDR3 coding DNA: TGCGCCAGCAGGGCACCGCGGGACAGATCGGAAGAGACCCAGTACTTC. Translating it yields CASRAPRDRSEETQYF.